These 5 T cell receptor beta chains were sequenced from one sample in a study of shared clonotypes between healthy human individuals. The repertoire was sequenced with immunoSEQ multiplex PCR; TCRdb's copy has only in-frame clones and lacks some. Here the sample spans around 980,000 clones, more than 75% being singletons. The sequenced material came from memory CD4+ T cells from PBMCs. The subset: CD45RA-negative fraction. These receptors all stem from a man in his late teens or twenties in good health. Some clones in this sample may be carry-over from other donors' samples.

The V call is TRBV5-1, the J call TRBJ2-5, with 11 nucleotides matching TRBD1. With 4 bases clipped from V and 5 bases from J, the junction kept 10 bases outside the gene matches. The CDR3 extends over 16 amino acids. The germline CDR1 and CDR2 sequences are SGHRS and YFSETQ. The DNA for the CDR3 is TGCGCCAGCAGCCTAACAGGACAGGGGGCGAGGGAGACCCAGTACTTC. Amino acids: CASSLTGQGARETQYF.

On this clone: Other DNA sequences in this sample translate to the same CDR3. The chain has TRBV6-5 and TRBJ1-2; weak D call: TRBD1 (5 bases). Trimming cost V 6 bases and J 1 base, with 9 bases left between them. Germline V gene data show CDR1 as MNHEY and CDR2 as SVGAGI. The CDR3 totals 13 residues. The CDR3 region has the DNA TGTGCCAGCAGGCGGGACCTTAACTATGGCTACACCTTC. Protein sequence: CASRRDLNYGYTF.

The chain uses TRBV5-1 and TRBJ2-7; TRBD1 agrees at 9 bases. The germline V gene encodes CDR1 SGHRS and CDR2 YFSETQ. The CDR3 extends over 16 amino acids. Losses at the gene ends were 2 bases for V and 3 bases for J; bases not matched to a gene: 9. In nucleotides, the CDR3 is TGCGCCAGCAGCTTCCTTAACCCGGGACAGGGCTACGAGCAGTACTTC. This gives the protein CASSFLNPGQGYEQYF.

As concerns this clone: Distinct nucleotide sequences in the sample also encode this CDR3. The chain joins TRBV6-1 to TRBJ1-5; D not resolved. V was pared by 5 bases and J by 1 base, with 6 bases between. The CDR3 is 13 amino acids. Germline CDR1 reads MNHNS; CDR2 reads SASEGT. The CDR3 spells CASSLESNQPQHF. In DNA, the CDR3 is TGTGCCAGCAGTCTTGAGAGCAATCAGCCCCAGCATTTT.

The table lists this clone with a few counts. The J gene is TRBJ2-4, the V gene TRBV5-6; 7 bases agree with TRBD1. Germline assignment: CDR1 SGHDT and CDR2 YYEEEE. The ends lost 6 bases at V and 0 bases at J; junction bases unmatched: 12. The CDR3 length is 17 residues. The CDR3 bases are TGTGCCAGCACCCGGACAGGCAGCGGCGCAGCCAAAAACATTCAGTACTTC. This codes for CASTRTGSGAAKNIQYF.